A selection of T cell receptor beta chains follows, all from one sample in a study of T-cell memory formation after mild COVID-19. Each CDR3 protein gets one entry after TCRdb re-called the 5' RACE reads with MiXCR. This table has 250,000 to 350,000 distinct CDR3 sequences, approximately 15% appearing once. Sequencing was carried out using PBMCs or a T cell subset sorted from them (not recorded which). The receptors come from a man aged 18 to 30 who had mild COVID-19 (a few samples of this study predate the infection). Cell type and time point are not known. Both conserved end residues are part of each CDR3. A D gene is named only where the DNA matches it firmly. Clone size is given for some rows only: seen once, a few or many times, or a class if the clone is expanded.

>TRBJ1-1|-|-|TRBV6-2/TRBV6-3
TGTGCCAGCAGTCCGCTGACAGTCTACACTGAAGCTTTCTTT
CASSPLTVYTEAFF
>TRBJ2-3|-|-|TRBV5-1
TGCGCCAGCAGCAATTGGGGCGCCGATACGCAGTATTTT
CASSNWGADTQYF
>TRBJ1-2|many|TRBD1|TRBV7-6
TGTGCCAGCAGCTTTTCGACAGGGCACGGCTACACCTTC
CASSFSTGHGYTF
>TRBJ1-1|few|TRBD1|TRBV4-1
TGCGCCACCAGGACAGGCCCGGGAACTGAAGCTTTCTTT
CATRTGPGTEAFF
>TRBJ2-3|few|TRBD2|TRBV12-3/TRBV12-4
TGTGCCAGCACCCCTCTTTGGGGTAGCGGGGGTCCAGATACGCAGTATTTT
CASTPLWGSGGPDTQYF
>TRBJ2-7|few|TRBD2|TRBV20-1
TGCAGTGCTAGAGAAACTAGCGGGGGCCTTTACTCCTACGAGCAGTACTTC
CSARETSGGLYSYEQYF
>TRBJ1-2|-|-|TRBV4-3
TGCGCCAGCAGCCAAGATCGGTTTCTGGGGCATGGCTACACCTTC
CASSQDRFLGHGYTF
>TRBJ1-1|few|-|TRBV12-5
TGTGCTAGTGGTTTCGGAGGGGGGAACACTGAAGCTTTCTTT
CASGFGGGNTEAFF
>TRBJ1-5|-|-|TRBV30
TGTGCCTGGAGTGTACGCTTAGGGAGTAATCAGCCCCAGCATTTT
CAWSVRLGSNQPQHF
>TRBJ2-5|-|-|TRBV5-1
TGCGCCAGCAGCCCCGGACCTGGATGGGAGACCCAGTACTTC
CASSPGPGWETQYF
>TRBJ1-1|-|-|TRBV20-1
TGCAGCGCTAACCACCGGGCTCAAGCTTTCTTT
CSANHRAQAFF
>TRBJ1-1|-|TRBD1|TRBV12-3/TRBV12-4
TGTGCCAGCATCCTCGGACAGGGGCCATGGGGCACTGAAGCTTTCTTT
CASILGQGPWGTEAFF
>TRBJ1-6|few|-|TRBV12-3/TRBV12-4
TGTGCCAGCAGTTTCCCGGGGACTAATTCACCCCTCCACTTT
CASSFPGTNSPLHF
>TRBJ2-1|few|-|TRBV5-1
TGCGCCAGCAGCATGCGACAGGGAGGCAATGAGCAGTTCTTC
CASSMRQGGNEQFF
>TRBJ1-2|few|-|TRBV29-1
TGCAGCGTTGATCGGGAAAACTATGGCTACACCTTC
CSVDRENYGYTF
>TRBJ1-5|-|-|TRBV2
TGTGCCAGCGGGCAGCCCCAGCATTTT
CASGQPQHF
>TRBJ2-5|-|TRBD1|TRBV6-5
TGTGCCAGCAGACGACAGGGCCAAGAGACCCAGTACTTC
CASRRQGQETQYF
>TRBJ2-5|-|TRBD1|TRBV7-9
TGTGCCAGCAGCTTTATCGGACAGGGTGGACGAGAGACCCAGTACTTC
CASSFIGQGGRETQYF
>TRBJ2-1|many|-|TRBV5-5
TGTGCCAGCAGCTTGATTGTAAGGGAGCAGTTCTTC
CASSLIVREQFF